This T cell receptor beta chain was profiled in a study of regulatory T cells in long-lasting Graves disease. Study-wide points: The sample size was small, and this may have reduced accuracy.

As for time point: newly diagnosed GD, antithyroid drugs for less than 3 months. The TCR library was made from RNA extracted from PBMCs. Approximately 9.6-milliliter peripheral blood samples went into EDTA tubes. This clonotype has just a few counts. Its antigen is as yet unknown. The germline V gene encodes CDR1 MDHEN and CDR2 SYDVKM. The CDR3 contains 15 residues. The V and J ends lost 3 bases and 7 bases, in that order; junction bases with no gene match: 12. Libraries of TCR beta came from iRepertoire HTBI primers plus Arm-PCR of CDR3 regions. A single record per CDR3 protein comes from TCRdb applying MiXCR to the multiplex PCR reads. Among over 500,000 distinct CDR3 sequences, around 15% were seen once, and the ten largest hold 9.5% to 15%. The data also belong to a second study, concerning T cells in Graves' hyperthyroidism and ophthalmopathy. From that paper: Carried out on the TCR CDR3, a first-round RT-PCR used the HTBI primer set.

The chain carries TRBV28 and TRBJ2-7, with 7 nucleotides matching TRBD1. This clonotype was obtained from a man in his late teens or twenties with Graves disease. Sequencing was performed on peripheral blood mononuclear cells (PBMCs), taken at new diagnosis, from a patient treated with antithyroid drugs. The DNA of the CDR3 is TGTGCCAGCAGTTTCGGTGGACAGGCGCATTGGGAGCAGTACTTC. Translation: CASSFGGQAHWEQYF.